These 30 T cell receptor beta chains were sequenced from one sample in a study of kidney transplant recipient with SARS-CoV-2 infection. TCRdb reprocessed the reads with MiXCR, giving one entry per CDR3 protein. This sample yields some 220,000 distinct CDR3 sequences, of which about 28% are seen a single time; less than 8.5% belongs to the top ten. Sequenced here: a blood sample, sampled at baseline and between days 110 and 120 from a kidney transplant recipient. The receptor source for this set is a male patient aged 25 to 39 who had COVID-19 and was a kidney transplant recipient. Some of the T cells might come from the graft donor.

V and J are TRBV6-8 and TRBJ1-2; D is uncertain. CDR3 length equals 17 residues. Trimming shortened V by 5 bases and J by 4 bases, and 23 bases separated the two germline ends. Germline CDR1 is MNHGY and CDR2 is SAAAGT. The CDR3 is CASSAGSRSRKTYGYTF. The CDR3 nucleotides read TGTGCCAGCAGTGCGGGCTCACGCTCTAGAAAGACCTATGGCTACACCTTC.

This clonotype was seen many times. The J gene is TRBJ2-5, the V gene TRBV3-1; D is undetermined. This CDR3 comprises 17 residues. Trimming pared 5 bases from V and 5 bases from J, leaving 24 bases between. The germline V gene has CDR1 LGHDT and CDR2 YNNKEL (reference sequence). CDR3 in amino acids: CASSEPNPISFSETQYF. The DNA for the CDR3 is TGTGCCAGCAGCGAGCCGAATCCCATTTCTTTCTCTGAGACCCAGTACTTC.

At least ten counts were recorded for this clonotype. This chain uses TRBV28 with TRBJ1-2, with a tentative D call TRBD1 (5 bases). Looked up from germline, CDR1 is MDHEN and CDR2 is SYDVKM. The CDR3 sequence is 13 residues long. The V end was cut by 1 base, the J end by 4 bases, with 7 bases between. The CDR3: CASSLSRVYGYTF. As DNA, the CDR3 is TGTGCCAGCAGTTTATCCAGGGTCTATGGCTACACCTTC.

This clonotype was counted at least ten times. The rearrangement uses TRBV5-6 and TRBJ1-2; D is possibly TRBD1 (5 bases). The CDR3 is 16 amino acids. V dropped 7 bases and J dropped 4 bases, with 23 bases sitting between them. Germline CDR1 and CDR2: SGHDT and YYEEEE. The CDR3 loop is CASQRGNSRKTYGYTF. Here the CDR3 DNA reads TGTGCCAGCCAGCGGGGCAATAGTCGAAAGACCTATGGCTACACCTTC.

The sample holds many counts of this clonotype. The J gene is TRBJ2-2, the V gene TRBV7-7, with TRBD2 matching over 8 bases. The CDR3 has 15 amino acids. Germline V gene sequence: CDR1 SSHAT, CDR2 FNYEAQ (reference sequence). Trimming at V came to 5 bases and at J to 7 bases, leaving 9 bases not matched to a gene. CDR3 DNA sequence: TGTGCCAGCAGCCCCTCCGGGGGGGCGAACGGGGAGCTGTTTTTT. Translated, it gives CASSPSGGANGELFF.

Many counts were recorded for this clonotype. V is TRBV7-9 and J is TRBJ2-5; 7 bases line up with TRBD2. CDR1 is SEHNR and CDR2 is FQNEAQ in the germline V gene (reference sequence). Unmatched junction bases numbered 8, after V lost 7 bases and J lost 3 bases. The CDR3 consists of 14 residues. CDR3 region: CASIRGAGEETQYF. The DNA for the CDR3 is TGTGCCAGCATCCGAGGGGCGGGGGAAGAGACCCAGTACTTC.

This clonotype was counted many times. The genes are TRBV12-3 or TRBV12-4 and TRBJ1-1, with D tentatively TRBD1 (5 bases). V lost 4 bases and J lost 10, with 16 bases in between. This CDR3 region has 13 residues. As DNA, the CDR3 is TGTGCCAGCAGTTGGGCAGGGCCAAATATAGCTTTCTTT. This translates into CASSWAGPNIAFF.

In its sample, this clonotype was seen many times. The rearrangement links TRBV4-1 to TRBJ2-5; the match to TRBD2 covers 12 bases. CDR1 is MGHRA and CDR2 is YSYEKL in the germline V gene. Trimming took 4 bases from V and 9 from J; bases not matched to a gene: 9. The CDR3 loop spans 15 amino acids. DNA of the CDR3: TGCGCCAGCAGCCCCGGGACTAGCGGGCCCCAGGCCCAGTACTTC. Its protein is CASSPGTSGPQAQYF.

Remarks on this clonotype: This sequence may be a read error, since a much larger clone differs from it by one base. V and J are TRBV7-2 and TRBJ1-2; unclear D gene. V was pared by 5 bases and J by 4 bases, with 23 bases between. This CDR3 spans 17 amino acids. Germline loops: CDR1 SGHTA, CDR2 FQGNSA. The CDR3 nucleotides are TGTGCCAGCAGCATGTTACCCAGAGACGGAAAGGCCTATGGCTACACCTTC. Protein product: CASSMLPRDGKAYGYTF.

This clonotype was observed at least ten times. This chain uses TRBV2 with TRBJ2-7; D call uncertain. V lost 5 bases and J 2 bases, leaving 7 bases between the germline ends. This CDR3 spans 12 amino acids. Per germline, CDR1 SNHLY and CDR2 FYNNEI. CDR3 in DNA: TGTGCCAGCAGTCCCGAGGCCTACGAGCAGTACTTC. Translated, it gives CASSPEAYEQYF. The variable domain in full, completed from reference TRBV2 and TRBJ2-7, reads EPEVTQTPSHQVTQMGQEVILRCVPISNHLYFYWYRQILGQKVEFLVSFYNNEISEKSEIFDDQFSVERPDGSNFTLKIRSTKLEDSAMYFCASSPEAYEQYFGPGTRLTVT.

This clonotype has a count of ten or more. The chain is built from TRBV20-1 and TRBJ1-6; 9 nucleotides agree with TRBD1. The CDR3 extends over 12 amino acids. Germline V lookup: CDR1 DFQATT, CDR2 SNEGSKA (reference sequence). CDR3 amino acids: CRADRGGSPLHF. The CDR3 nucleotides are TGCAGGGCGGACAGGGGCGGCTCACCCCTCCACTTT.

Comments on this clonotype: A clone one base away is much larger, so this may be a read error. The chain is built from TRBV6-2 or TRBV6-3 and TRBJ1-2; D is undetermined. This CDR3 region has 17 residues. In germline, CDR1 is MNHEY, CDR2 SVGEGT. V was cut by 5 bases and J by 4 bases, with 23 bases left in between. The DNA of the CDR3 is TGTGCCAGCAGTGGAATGTACCGCATCGGAAAGACCTATGGCTACACCTTC. Amino acid sequence: CASSGMYRIGKTYGYTF.

This clonotype has at least ten counts. The V call is TRBV4-2, the J call TRBJ2-3, with TRBD2 identical over 8 bases. In germline, CDR1 is LGHNA, CDR2 YNFKEQ. The CDR3 contains 17 residues. J lost 5 bases, V lost 0 bases, and 10 bases had no gene match. CDR3 amino acids: CASSQDFGSGVGDTQYF. In DNA, the CDR3 is TGTGCCAGCAGCCAAGATTTTGGTAGCGGGGTGGGAGATACGCAGTATTTT.

About this clonotype: This may be a read error, as it is one base from a much larger clone. The V gene is TRBV29-1, the J gene TRBJ1-2, with D possibly TRBD1 on 6 matching bases. In germline, CDR1 is SQVTM, CDR2 ANQGSEA. Trimming left V 6 bases short and J 4 bases short, with 21 bases between. This CDR3 comprises 15 residues. The CDR3 loop reads CSVADPRTASYGYTF. The CDR3 DNA reads as TGCAGCGTGGCTGATCCCAGGACAGCAAGCTATGGCTACACCTTC.

The chain combines TRBV6-5 with TRBJ1-1; possibly TRBD1 for D (6 bases). The CDR3 length is 15 residues. V lost 0 bases and J lost 3, with 11 bases in between. Per the germline V gene, CDR1 is MNHEY and CDR2 is SVGAGI. Here the CDR3 reads CASSYSPQGDTEAFF. The CDR3 DNA reads TGTGCCAGCAGTTACTCACCACAGGGAGACACTGAAGCTTTCTTT.

This clonotype has at least ten counts. This chain joins TRBV5-6 and TRBJ2-6, with 9 nucleotides matching TRBD1. J was trimmed by 2 bases and V by 3 bases; bases with no gene match: 6. The CDR3 sequence is 17 residues long. CDR1 SGHDT and CDR2 YYEEEE come from the germline V gene. CDR3 in amino acids: CASSWGTGRAGANVLTF. CDR3 coding DNA: TGTGCCAGCAGCTGGGGGACAGGGAGAGCTGGGGCCAACGTCCTGACTTTC.

This clonotype was observed a few times. The rearrangement links TRBV19 to TRBJ2-1; TRBD2 aligns across 9 bases. The length of the CDR3 is 16 residues. The V gene end was trimmed by 5 bases and the J gene end by 3 bases; junction bases not matched to a gene: 8. CDR1 and CDR2 (germline): LNHDA, SQIVND (reference sequence). The CDR3 DNA is TGTGCCAGTAGTTCCTTGGGACTAGCCGTCTACAATGAGCAGTTCTTC. It is translated as CASSSLGLAVYNEQFF.

This clonotype was found many times. J is TRBJ2-5 and V is TRBV11-2; D is undetermined. Germline V gives CDR1 SGHAT, CDR2 FQNNGV. V lost 3 bases and J 7 bases, leaving 9 bases between the germline ends. The CDR3 has 12 amino acids. The DNA of the CDR3 is TGTGCCAGCAGCTTCCCCGACCTGACCCAGTACTTC. Amino acid sequence: CASSFPDLTQYF.

Remarks on this clonotype: A much larger clone differs by one base, so this may be a read error. The CDR3 region is CASSLWLSYGYTF. CDR3 nucleotide sequence: TGTGCCAGCAGTTTATGGCTCAGCTATGGCTACACCTTC. The V and J genes are TRBV28 and TRBJ1-2; D unresolved. The CDR3 covers 13 residues. Germline CDR1 and CDR2: MDHEN and SYDVKM. The V and J ends lost 0 bases and 4 bases respectively, with 6 bases between them.

In its sample, this clonotype was seen many times. This sequence joins TRBV4-2 and TRBJ2-2, with D perhaps matching TRBD2 (7 bases). This CDR3 contains 18 residues. With 1 base removed from V and 7 bases from J, the gap between germline ends came to 22 bases. Per the germline V gene, CDR1 is LGHNA and CDR2 is YNFKEQ. CDR3 sequence reads: CASSQVRGAGEVGGELFF. The CDR3 DNA sequence: TGTGCCAGCAGCCAAGTCCGGGGGGCGGGAGAGGTTGGCGGGGAGCTGTTTTTT.

This clonotype was recorded many times. The chain employs TRBV6-6 and TRBJ1-5, with 11 bases identical to TRBD1. Trimming took 6 bases from V and 16 from J; bases not matched to a gene: 8. The CDR3 runs to 12 residues. Germline CDR1 and CDR2: MNHNY and SVGAGI (reference sequence). CDR3 DNA sequence: TGTGCCAGCAGCCCCCTGGGACAGGGGGTCCATTTT. This encodes CASSPLGQGVHF.

As for this clonotype: A much more abundant neighbour one base away suggests this may be a read error. The V and J genes are TRBV24-1 and TRBJ2-2, with D perhaps matching TRBD1 (5 bases). Per the germline V gene, CDR1 is KGHDR and CDR2 is SFDVKD. This CDR3 spans 16 amino acids. The CDR3 here is CAASDVRGANTGELFF. The CDR3, as DNA: TGTGCCGCCAGTGACGTTAGGGGCGCGAACACCGGGGAGCTGTTTTTT.

There are many counts of this clonotype. The rearrangement uses TRBV5-6 and TRBJ1-2, with D hard to call. Germline lookup yields CDR1 SGHDT and CDR2 YYEEEE. CDR3 length equals 16 residues. Between the trimmed V and J ends, which lost 6 bases and 4 bases, there was a span of 22 bases. The CDR3 is CASTITNSRKTYGYTF. The CDR3, as DNA: TGTGCCAGCACAATTACCAATAGTCGAAAGACCTATGGCTACACCTTC. The full variable domain, rest sourced from reference TRBV5-6 and TRBJ1-2, is DAGVTQSPTHLIKTRGQQVTLRCSPKSGHDTVSWYQQALGQGPQFIFQYYEEEERQRGNFPDRFSGHQFPNYSSELNVNALLLGDSALYLCASTITNSRKTYGYTFGSGTRLTVV.

V usage is TRBV5-5 and J usage is TRBJ1-2; no definite D call. The CDR3 sequence is 16 residues long. CDR1 and CDR2 from the germline V gene are SGHKS and YYEKEE (reference sequence). V lost 7 bases to trimming and J lost 4 bases, with 23 bases between them. The CDR3, as DNA: TGTGCCAGCTCTAGCTCTGTCCCGCGAAAGACCTATGGCTACACCTTC. Translated: CASSSSVPRKTYGYTF.

This clonotype showed up many times. The J gene is TRBJ2-2, the V gene TRBV6-5; the D is unclear. With 7 bases removed from V and 1 base from J, the gap between germline ends came to 7 bases. Germline-derived CDR1 and CDR2 are MNHEY and SVGAGI. The CDR3 contains 13 residues. The CDR3 spells CASILRNTGELFF. In DNA form, the CDR3 reads TGTGCCAGCATACTCAGGAACACCGGGGAGCTGTTTTTT.

Worth noting for this clonotype: This could be a read error, since a much larger clone is one nucleotide away. The chain joins TRBV3-1 to TRBJ2-5; the D gene is possibly TRBD2 (6 bases). This CDR3 is built from 16 residues. The V gene's germline CDR1 is LGHDT and CDR2 YNNKEL (reference sequence). CDR3 nucleotides: TGTGCCAGCAGCCAAAATCGTGGGAGACTAGGGTACGAGCAGTGCTTC. As protein: CASSQNRGRLGYEQCF.

Details on this clonotype: A much larger clone differs by one base, so this may be a read error. The chain combines TRBV4-3 with TRBJ1-1; D is unresolved. The ends were cut back, 2 bases at V and 3 bases at J, with 13 bases in the middle. Germline V gene data show CDR1 as LGHNA and CDR2 as YSLEER. The CDR3 is made up of 15 amino acids. The CDR3 spells CASSQNIGRHTEAFF. The CDR3 DNA is TGCGCCAGCAGCCAAAACATAGGGCGGCACACTGAAGCTTTCTTT.

This chain joins TRBV5-6 and TRBJ1-4, with D perhaps TRBD1 (6 bases). CDR1 and CDR2 (germline): SGHDT, YYEEEE. Trimming pared 3 bases from V and 10 bases from J, leaving 22 bases between. This CDR3 has 16 amino acids. As DNA, the CDR3 is TGTGCCAGCAGCTCCCTAGGGGGGCAAATGATAGGAAAACTGTTTTTT. It encodes CASSSLGGQMIGKLFF.

This clonotype was detected only a few times. The chain has TRBV10-3 and TRBJ2-1, with D perhaps matching TRBD1 (5 bases). There are 16 residues in the CDR3. V dropped 2 bases and J dropped 4 bases, with 15 bases sitting between them. From germline, CDR1 is ENHRY and CDR2 SYGVKD. DNA of the CDR3: TGTGCCATCAGTGAGATCTGGCAGGGTCGGTACAATGAGCAGTTCTTC. Translating it yields CAISEIWQGRYNEQFF.

For this clonotype: This may arise from a read error, as a much more abundant clone is one base away. The rearrangement links TRBV7-8 to TRBJ1-2, with D hard to call. The CDR3 runs 17 residues. CDR1 and CDR2 (germline): SGHVS, FQNEAQ. V was clipped by 5 bases and J by 4 bases, with 23 bases between them. The CDR3 spells CASSISVFTRKTYGYTF. The DNA of the CDR3 is TGTGCCAGCAGCATAAGCGTGTTTACCCGAAAGACCTATGGCTACACCTTC.